This T cell receptor beta chain originates from a study of blood T cell repertoires in COVID-19. The wider study: Sites across the United States, Italy and Spain contributed samples from acute and convalescent COVID-19. Sources were T cells, B-cell-depleted T cells, or PBMCs; the material itself was cDNA or gDNA.

With 2 bases removed from V and 1 base from J, the gap between germline ends came to 12 bases. This CDR3 spans 15 amino acids. Germline V gene sequence: CDR1 MNHEY, CDR2 SVGEGT. Libraries were prepared by immunoSEQ multiplex PCR; TCRdb keeps only in-frame clonotypes and omits some of them. The sample includes 250,000 or so clones, almost 90% seen only once; the top ten take under 2.5%. Source material: peripheral blood. The sequence was collected from a woman aged 55-70 years with COVID-19, enrolled during active disease. The rearrangement uses TRBV6-2 or TRBV6-3 and TRBJ2-7; perhaps TRBD2 as D (6 bases). The CDR3 sequence is CASSYKRGTSYEQYF. CDR3 nucleotides: TGTGCCAGCAGTTACAAACGGGGGACTTCCTACGAGCAGTACTTC.